Sequencing of this T cell receptor (beta chain) was carried out in a study of CD8+CD57+ T cells in acquired aplastic anemia. Overall study findings and caveats: Patients and controls were not found to differ significantly in CD8+ Simpson's diversity.

Details on this clonotype: Its antigen is currently unknown.

TCR beta VDJ and CDR3 were profiled, and genomic DNA was the template. TCRdb passed the reads through MiXCR, listing each CDR3 protein once. The sample holds a few hundred thousand distinct CDR3 sequences, about two thirds seen once. The CDR3 has 16 residues. Looked up from germline, CDR1 is SGDLS and CDR2 is YYNGEE. The V segment lost 0 bases and the J segment 6 bases; nucleotides outside the gene matches: 7. J is TRBJ2-3 and V is TRBV9; 10 bases are a match to TRBD2. Material: sorted CD4+, CD8+, or CD8+CD57+ T cells (not recorded which) from PBMCs. This TCR was sampled from a human donor in good health, serving as a control. The CDR3 nucleotides read TGTGCCAGCAGCGTAGTGGCTAGCGGGAGTTCGGATACGCAGTATTTT. Its translation: CASSVVASGSSDTQYF.